Here is one T cell receptor (beta chain) with its context. Its specificity is unknown. CDR1 is SEHNR, CDR2 FQNEAQ, per germline (reference sequence). Germline trimming cut 0 bases from V and 8 bases from J; bases unmatched to any gene: 8. The CDR3 sequence is 17 residues long. In the PCR, 60 Vbeta and 13 Jbeta primers were used. Sequencing used immunoSEQ multiplex PCR; TCRdb keeps in-frame clones, though not all of them. Of roughly 100,000 clones detected, 65% to 75% appear once; the ten largest clones hold approximately 2%. This record belongs to a study of cytomegalovirus exposure and HLA in healthy donors. Study findings and constraints: In a later analysis, an Asian-associated ancestry cluster reportedly showed fewer N-insertions than the approximately 660-donor mean.

The clonotype comes from a woman between 40 and 50 years old in good health and CMV-seronegative. The sequenced sample was PBMCs. The chain has TRBV7-9 and TRBJ2-1, with 12 nucleotides matching TRBD2. The CDR3 sequence: CASSLAPQLAGGYEQFF. The DNA of the CDR3 is TGTGCCAGCAGCTTAGCGCCCCAACTAGCGGGGGGTTATGAGCAGTTCTTC.